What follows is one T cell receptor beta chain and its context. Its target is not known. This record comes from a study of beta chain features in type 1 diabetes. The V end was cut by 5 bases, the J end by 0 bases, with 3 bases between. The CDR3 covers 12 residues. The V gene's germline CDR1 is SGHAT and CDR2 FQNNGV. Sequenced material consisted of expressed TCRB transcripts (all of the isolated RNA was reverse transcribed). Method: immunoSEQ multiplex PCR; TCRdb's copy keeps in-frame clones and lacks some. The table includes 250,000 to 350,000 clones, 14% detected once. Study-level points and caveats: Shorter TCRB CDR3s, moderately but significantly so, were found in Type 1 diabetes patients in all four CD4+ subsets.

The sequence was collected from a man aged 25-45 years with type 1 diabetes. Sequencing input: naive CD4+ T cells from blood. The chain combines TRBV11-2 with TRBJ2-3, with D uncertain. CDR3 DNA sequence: TGTGCCAGCAGCCCAAGCACAGATACGCAGTATTTT. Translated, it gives CASSPSTDTQYF.